This T cell receptor (beta chain) was captured in a study of blood T cell repertoires in COVID-19. In its sample, this clone was seen a few times. Two negative PCRs, clearance, or symptom resolution characterized the recovered Cohort 3 donors. This CDR3 spans 13 amino acids. The V and J ends lost 4 bases and 10 bases, in that order; junction bases with no gene match: 2. Germline V gene lookup returns CDR1 MNHEY and CDR2 SVGAGI. Some clones are missing from TCRdb's copy, which holds only in-frame ones; the method was immunoSEQ multiplex PCR. The sample yields about 270,000 clones, approximately 90% seen once.

The TCR comes from a young woman who had recovered from COVID-19. V gene TRBV6-5 combines with J gene TRBJ2-1, with 12 bases matching TRBD2. The material sequenced was PBMCs or T cells enriched from blood (not recorded which). CDR3 amino acids: CASSWTSGAEQFF. CDR3 sequence (DNA): TGTGCCAGCAGTTGGACTAGCGGGGCGGAGCAGTTCTTC.